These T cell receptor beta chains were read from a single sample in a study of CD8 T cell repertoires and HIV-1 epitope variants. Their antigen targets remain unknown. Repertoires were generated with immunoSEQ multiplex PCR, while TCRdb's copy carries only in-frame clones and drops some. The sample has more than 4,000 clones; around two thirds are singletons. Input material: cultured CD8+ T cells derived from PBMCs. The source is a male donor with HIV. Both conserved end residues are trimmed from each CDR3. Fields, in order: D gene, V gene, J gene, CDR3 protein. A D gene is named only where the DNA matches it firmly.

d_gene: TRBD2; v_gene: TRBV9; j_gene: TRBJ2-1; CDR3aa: ASSALPLAGGWDEQF
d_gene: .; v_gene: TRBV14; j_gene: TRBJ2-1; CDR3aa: ASSQETGNNEQF
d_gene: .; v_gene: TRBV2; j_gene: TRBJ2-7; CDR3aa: ASSDNGAYEQY
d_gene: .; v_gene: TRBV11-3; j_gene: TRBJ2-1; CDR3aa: ASSRGLGEQF
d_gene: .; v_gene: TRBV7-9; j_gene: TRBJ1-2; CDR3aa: ASSFMHAGYGYT
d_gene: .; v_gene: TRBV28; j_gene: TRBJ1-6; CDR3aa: ASAGSPPH
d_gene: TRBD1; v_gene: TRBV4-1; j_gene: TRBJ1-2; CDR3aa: ASSQEGQGTNYDYT
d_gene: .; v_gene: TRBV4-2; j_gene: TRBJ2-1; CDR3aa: ASSQGRGDEQF
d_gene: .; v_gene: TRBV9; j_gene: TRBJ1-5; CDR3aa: ASNEDGSNQPQH
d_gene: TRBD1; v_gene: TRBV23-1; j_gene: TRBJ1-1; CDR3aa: ASSQRGTGGGDTEAF
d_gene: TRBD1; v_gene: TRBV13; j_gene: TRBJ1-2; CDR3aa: ASSLGGGASHTNYGYT
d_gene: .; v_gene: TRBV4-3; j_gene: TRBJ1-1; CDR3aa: ASSDGARAF
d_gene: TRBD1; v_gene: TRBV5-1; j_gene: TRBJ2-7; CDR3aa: ASSSTGTGGYEQY
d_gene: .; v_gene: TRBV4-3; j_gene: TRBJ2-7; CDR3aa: ASSQEGGSGYEQY
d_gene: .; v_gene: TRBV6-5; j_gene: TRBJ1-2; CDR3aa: ASSPSGTPYGYT
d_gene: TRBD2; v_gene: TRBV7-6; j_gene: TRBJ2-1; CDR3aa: ASTETSGSRNEQF
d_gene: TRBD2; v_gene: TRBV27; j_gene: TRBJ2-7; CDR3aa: ASSSGGYEQY
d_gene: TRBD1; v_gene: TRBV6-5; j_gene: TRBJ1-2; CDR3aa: ASSYGGTGDPYGYT
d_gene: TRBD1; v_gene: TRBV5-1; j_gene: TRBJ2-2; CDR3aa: ASSLTGQGAIGELF
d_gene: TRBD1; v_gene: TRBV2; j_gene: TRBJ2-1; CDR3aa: ASSSIGQGATYNEQF
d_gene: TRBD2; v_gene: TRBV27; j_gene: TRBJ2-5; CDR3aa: ASGRLAALQETQY
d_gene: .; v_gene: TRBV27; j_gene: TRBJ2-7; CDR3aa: ASSLSSPSYEQY
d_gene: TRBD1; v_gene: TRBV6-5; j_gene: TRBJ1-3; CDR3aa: ASSPTGASGNTIY
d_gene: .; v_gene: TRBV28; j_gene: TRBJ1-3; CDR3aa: ASSLGGSGNTIY